These 29 T cell receptor beta chains were all obtained from the same sample, sequenced in a study of cytomegalovirus exposure and HLA in healthy donors. Both 60 Vbeta primers and 13 Jbeta primers went into the PCR. Generated by immunoSEQ multiplex PCR, the TCRdb table keeps only in-frame clones and is missing some. Counted here are about 130,000 clones, roughly 72% occurring once; the ten biggest clones make up approximately 7.8%. Sequenced: PBMCs. These receptors were taken from a male donor in good health and CMV-seronegative.

The rearrangement uses TRBV7-3 and TRBJ2-5; TRBD2 matches 9 bases. With V trimmed by 5 bases and J by 1 base, 5 bases remained unmatched. CDR3 length: 15 residues. CDR1 SGHTA and CDR2 FQGTGA come from the germline V gene. The CDR3: CASSPVAGAQETQYF. In DNA form, the CDR3 reads TGTGCCAGCAGCCCTGTAGCGGGGGCCCAAGAGACCCAGTACTTC.

The rearrangement links TRBV7-2 to TRBJ2-1; 15 bases line up with TRBD2. The V gene end was trimmed by 5 bases and the J gene end by 10 bases; junction bases not matched to a gene: 9. The germline CDR1 and CDR2 sequences are SGHTA and FQGNSA. The CDR3 has 16 residues. The chain's CDR3 is CASSAGTSGGSREQFF. The CDR3 DNA sequence: TGTGCCAGCAGCGCCGGGACTAGCGGGGGGTCACGGGAGCAGTTCTTC.

This clone is a singleton in its sample. The chain is built from TRBV5-1 and TRBJ2-1; D gene unclear. CDR1 SGHRS and CDR2 YFSETQ come from the germline V gene. The CDR3 has 14 residues. Trimming pared 0 bases from V and 5 bases from J, leaving 9 bases between. The CDR3 here is CASSLVDSNNEQFF. The CDR3 DNA sequence: TGCGCCAGCAGCTTGGTTGATAGCAACAATGAGCAGTTCTTC.

CDR3 bases: TGCGCCAGCAGCTTGGATAGCAGCCAAGAGACCCAGTACTTC. Its protein product is CASSLDSSQETQYF. The chain employs TRBV5-1 and TRBJ2-5; D call uncertain. CDR1 and CDR2 from the germline V gene are SGHRS and YFSETQ. V dropped 0 bases and J dropped 1 base, with 7 bases sitting between them. CDR3 length: 14 amino acids.

The chain employs TRBV5-1 and TRBJ2-7; possibly TRBD1 for D (5 bases). This CDR3 region has 14 residues. Trimming stripped 0 bases from V and 4 bases from J, with 11 bases between. CDR1 and CDR2 from the germline V gene are SGHRS and YFSETQ. The CDR3 spells CASSLGGSVYEQYF. CDR3 DNA sequence: TGCGCCAGCAGCTTGGGGGGCAGTGTATACGAGCAGTACTTC.

This chain uses TRBV29-1 with TRBJ2-7; D is unresolved. Per the germline V gene, CDR1 is SQVTM and CDR2 is ANQGSEA. The CDR3 is 10 amino acids. Trimming removed 7 bases from V and 6 bases from J, with 10 bases in between. The CDR3 bases are TGCAGCGCCGTAGCCGGCGAGCAGTACTTC. Amino acid sequence: CSAVAGEQYF.

As for this clone: No DNA is shown, since the ends of the CDR3 on it are uncertain; the CDR3 is the one TCRdb lists. This chain joins TRBV28 and TRBJ1-2; TRBD1, the D gene given by the table, was not confirmed from the DNA. Germline CDR1 MDHEN, CDR2 SYDVKM. The CDR3 is 16 amino acids in total, end residues counted. The CDR3 protein is CASILGQGHANYGYTF.

V and J are TRBV5-1 and TRBJ1-2; D not resolved. This CDR3 is 13 amino acids long. The V gene lost 0 bases and the J gene lost 8 bases, with 11 bases spanning the gap. Germline CDR1 reads SGHRS; CDR2 reads YFSETQ. The CDR3 DNA reads as TGCGCCAGCAGCTTGGCGGGTATCCCGGGCTACACCTTC. The encoded protein is CASSLAGIPGYTF.

The chain links TRBV28 to TRBJ1-5, with TRBD1 as a possible D gene (6 bases). Trimming removed 6 bases at V and 2 bases at J, with 14 bases between. Germline V CDR1 and CDR2: MDHEN, SYDVKM. The length of the CDR3 is 15 residues. Here the CDR3 reads CASRQTGFRNQPQHF. Written as DNA, the CDR3 is TGTGCCAGCAGACAAACAGGGTTTCGCAATCAGCCCCAGCATTTT.

V is TRBV30 and J is TRBJ1-4, with a possible D match to TRBD1 (6 bases). Germline CDR1 GTSNPN, CDR2 SVGIG (reference sequence). This CDR3 comprises 14 residues. V was pared by 0 bases and J by 6 bases, with 11 bases between. CDR3 loop: CAWSVGGADEKLFF. CDR3 in DNA: TGTGCCTGGAGTGTGGGGGGGGCCGATGAAAAACTGTTTTTT.

A single count supports this clone. The chain uses TRBV28 and TRBJ1-1, with D possibly matching TRBD1 (5 bases). CDR3 length: 16 amino acids. Germline CDR1 is MDHEN and CDR2 is SYDVKM. Trimming pared 4 bases from V and 0 bases from J, leaving 15 bases between. This CDR3 reads CASSSLTGTLNTEAFF. CDR3 nucleotides: TGTGCCAGCAGTTCTCTAACTGGGACTCTGAACACTGAAGCTTTCTTT.

This clone was counted only a few times. The rearrangement uses TRBV7-9 and TRBJ2-5, with D uncertain. Trimming removed 2 bases from V and 4 bases from J, with 5 bases in between. CDR1 and CDR2 (germline): SEHNR, FQNEAQ (reference sequence). The CDR3 is made up of 12 amino acids. CDR3 loop: CASSLSSETQYF. The CDR3 DNA is TGTGCCAGCAGCTTATCTTCAGAGACCCAGTACTTC.

This clone has just a few counts. The chain is built from TRBV19 and TRBJ2-3; 7 bases agree with TRBD2. Looked up from germline, CDR1 is LNHDA and CDR2 is SQIVND (reference sequence). Trimming took 7 bases from V and 4 from J; bases not matched to a gene: 5. This CDR3 is 13 amino acids long. As DNA, the CDR3 is TGTGCCAGTATCGCTAGCGGCGCAGATACGCAGTATTTT. As protein: CASIASGADTQYF.

This clone was observed a few times. Within the sample, other DNA sequences also encode this same CDR3. V usage is TRBV7-8 and J usage is TRBJ2-6; a weak D match, TRBD2 (5 bases). V lost 5 bases and J 2 bases, leaving 7 bases between the germline ends. The CDR3 length is 14 residues. Germline-derived CDR1 and CDR2 are SGHVS and FQNEAQ. The CDR3 here is CASSPGTGANVLTF. DNA of the CDR3: TGTGCCAGCAGCCCCGGGACTGGGGCCAACGTCCTGACTTTC. The variable domain in full, completed from reference TRBV7-8 and TRBJ2-6, reads GAGVSQSPRYKVAKRGQDVALRCDPISGHVSLFWYQQALGQGPEFLTYFQNEAQLDKSGLPSDRFFAERPEGSVSTLKIQRTQQEDSAVYLCASSPGTGANVLTFGAGSRLTVL.

V gene TRBV30 combines with J gene TRBJ1-4; tentative D call: TRBD1 (5 bases). The length of the CDR3 is 14 residues. V lost 2 bases and J lost 1, with 8 bases in between. Germline CDR1 GTSNPN, CDR2 SVGIG (reference sequence). CDR3 amino acids: CAWSLTETNEKLFF. The CDR3 nucleotides read TGTGCCTGGAGTCTGACAGAAACTAATGAAAAACTGTTTTTT.

This clone appeared a few times. The V call is TRBV2, the J call TRBJ2-1, with 8 bases aligning to TRBD2. Germline V gene sequence: CDR1 SNHLY, CDR2 FYNNEI. The CDR3 extends over 15 amino acids. The V and J ends lost 5 bases and 2 bases, in that order; junction bases with no gene match: 5. CDR3 sequence (DNA): TGTGCCAGCAGTCCCGATAGCGGGGCCTACAATGAGCAGTTCTTC. This encodes CASSPDSGAYNEQFF.

V and J are TRBV5-1 and TRBJ2-7; D possibly corresponds to TRBD1 (6 bases). The ends were cut back, 4 bases at V and 6 bases at J, with 11 bases in the middle. Looked up from germline, CDR1 is SGHRS and CDR2 is YFSETQ. This CDR3 has 12 residues. The CDR3 reads CASSDTGIEQYF. CDR3 DNA: TGCGCCAGCAGCGATACAGGGATCGAGCAGTACTTC.

This clone was detected a few times. J is TRBJ1-2 and V is TRBV9; D may be TRBD1 (5 bases). Per germline, CDR1 SGDLS and CDR2 YYNGEE. The V and J ends lost 4 bases and 2 bases respectively, with 12 bases between them. The CDR3 contains 14 residues. The CDR3 DNA reads as TGTGCCAGCAGCCCGACGGACACGAACTATGGCTACACCTTC. Amino acids: CASSPTDTNYGYTF.

The rearrangement uses TRBV4-1 and TRBJ1-1, with 9 bases matching TRBD1. Trimming at V came to 4 bases and at J to 4 bases, leaving 7 bases not matched to a gene. Per the germline V gene, CDR1 is MGHRA and CDR2 is YSYEKL. The CDR3 has 15 residues. Here the CDR3 reads CASSPGQGLGTEAFF. The DNA for the CDR3 is TGCGCCAGCAGCCCGGGACAGGGCTTGGGCACTGAAGCTTTCTTT.

The V call is TRBV6-6, the J call TRBJ2-2, with 8 positions matching TRBD1. Germline V gene lookup returns CDR1 MNHNY and CDR2 SVGAGI (reference sequence). The CDR3 runs to 14 residues. V lost 5 bases to trimming and J lost 7 bases; unmatched junction nucleotides: 6. CDR3 sequence: CASSGQGKNGELFF. The CDR3 DNA reads TGTGCCAGCAGTGGACAGGGAAAGAACGGGGAGCTGTTTTTT.

This chain connects TRBV25-1 to TRBJ2-1; 8 bases are shared with TRBD2. V lost 4 bases, J lost 4 bases, and 3 bases stayed unmatched. This CDR3 spans 14 amino acids. In germline, CDR1 is MGHDK, CDR2 SYGVNS. Written as DNA, the CDR3 is TGTGCCAGCAGTGTAGCGGGGCTATACAATGAGCAGTTCTTC. Encoded protein: CASSVAGLYNEQFF.

This chain connects TRBV5-6 to TRBJ2-7, with a possible D match to TRBD2 (5 bases). V shed 3 bases and J shed 0 bases, with 10 bases lying between them. The CDR3 extends over 14 amino acids. Germline CDR1 and CDR2: SGHDT and YYEEEE. CDR3 bases: TGTGCCAGCAGCTCCGACACTAGCTCCTACGAGCAGTACTTC. It encodes CASSSDTSSYEQYF.

This clone occurred a few times. This rearrangement joins TRBV11-2 to TRBJ2-7, with TRBD2 identical over 12 bases. The germline CDR1 and CDR2 sequences are SGHAT and FQNNGV. CDR3 length: 17 amino acids. The V segment lost 5 bases and the J segment 7 bases; nucleotides outside the gene matches: 15. The CDR3 is CASSRTSGTKGGWEQYF. In nucleotides, the CDR3 is TGTGCCAGCAGCCGGACTAGCGGGACAAAGGGGGGGTGGGAGCAGTACTTC.

The rearrangement uses TRBV5-6 and TRBJ2-1, with 11 bases that match TRBD2. This CDR3 region has 17 residues. Germline V gene data show CDR1 as SGHDT and CDR2 as YYEEEE. V trimming: 3 bases; J trimming: 4 bases; junction bases outside the gene matches: 9. The CDR3: CASSSRTGTSGYNEQFF. The CDR3 nucleotides read TGTGCCAGCAGCTCAAGAACCGGGACTAGCGGTTACAATGAGCAGTTCTTC.

The gene calls are TRBV13 and TRBJ1-2; TRBD1 agrees at 8 bases. Germline V gene sequence: CDR1 PRHDT, CDR2 FYEKMQ (reference sequence). The CDR3 totals 14 residues. J gave up 1 base and V 3 bases, and 1 base lay outside the gene matches. CDR3: CASSFTGGNYGYTF. CDR3 in DNA: TGTGCCAGCAGCTTTACAGGGGGTAACTATGGCTACACCTTC.

The rearrangement uses TRBV5-1 and TRBJ2-3, with TRBD2 identical over 8 bases. Looked up from germline, CDR1 is SGHRS and CDR2 is YFSETQ. V lost 4 bases, J lost 3 bases, and 10 bases stayed unmatched. The CDR3 runs to 16 residues. The CDR3, as DNA: TGCGCCAGCAGCCCCCCGCGGGCGGGGGGAACAGATACGCAGTATTTT. Translating it yields CASSPPRAGGTDTQYF.

The chain uses TRBV2 and TRBJ2-2; TRBD1 agrees at 8 bases. Germline V gene lookup returns CDR1 SNHLY and CDR2 FYNNEI. V was clipped by 6 bases and J by 4 bases; unmatched bases: 7. The CDR3 covers 15 residues. This CDR3 is CASRLTGASTGELFF. The DNA for the CDR3 is TGTGCCAGCAGGTTGACAGGGGCTAGCACCGGGGAGCTGTTTTTT.

This clone was recorded a few times. V and J are TRBV27 and TRBJ2-1, with TRBD2 identical over 12 bases. The CDR3 runs to 19 residues. Looked up from germline, CDR1 is MNHEY and CDR2 is SMNVEV (reference sequence). The trim removed 5 bases at V and 0 bases at J, leaving 11 bases unmatched. This CDR3 is CASSQRLAGASSSYNEQFF. The CDR3 nucleotides are TGTGCCAGCAGTCAACGACTAGCGGGGGCCTCCAGCTCCTACAATGAGCAGTTCTTC.

This chain uses TRBV7-6 with TRBJ2-7, with 9 positions matching TRBD2. Germline lookup yields CDR1 SGHVS and CDR2 FNYEAQ. The CDR3 runs to 17 residues. V dropped 2 bases and J dropped 7; count of bases not matched to a gene: 15. CDR3 nucleotide sequence: TGTGCCAGCAGCTTATTATCAGGGCGGGGGGGCCGGAATGAGCAGTACTTC. This codes for CASSLLSGRGGRNEQYF.